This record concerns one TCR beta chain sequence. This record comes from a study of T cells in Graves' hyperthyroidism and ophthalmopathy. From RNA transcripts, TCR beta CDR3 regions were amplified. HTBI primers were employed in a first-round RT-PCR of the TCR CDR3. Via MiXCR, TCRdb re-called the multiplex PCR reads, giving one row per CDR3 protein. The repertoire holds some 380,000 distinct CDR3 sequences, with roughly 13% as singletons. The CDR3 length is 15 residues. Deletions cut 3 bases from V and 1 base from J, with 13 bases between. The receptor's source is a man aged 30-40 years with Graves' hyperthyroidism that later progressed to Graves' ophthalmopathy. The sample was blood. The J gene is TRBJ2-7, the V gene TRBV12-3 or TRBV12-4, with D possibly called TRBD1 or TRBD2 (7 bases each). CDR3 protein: CASSFQGGVSYEQYF. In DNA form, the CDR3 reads TGTGCCAGCAGTTTCCAGGGGGGGGTTTCCTACGAGCAGTACTTC.